The present T cell receptor (beta chain) was sequenced within a study of cytomegalovirus exposure and HLA in healthy donors. This CDR3 is 12 amino acids long. Germline CDR1 reads GTSNPN; CDR2 reads SVGIG (reference sequence). V was cut by 8 bases and J by 1 base, with 10 bases left in between. As to this clone: Its antigen is currently unknown.

Primers included in the PCR were 60 Vbeta and 13 Jbeta primers. Assay used: immunoSEQ multiplex PCR; TCRdb lists only in-frame clones, some missing. The sample holds some 150,000 clones, approximately 81% seen once. Study outcomes and limitations: There was a cluster of highly shared sequence variants that was likely a sequencing artifact.

The chain links TRBV30 to TRBJ2-3; D is possibly TRBD2 (6 bases). Sequencing used PBMCs. This sequence originates from a woman under 30 in good health and CMV-seronegative. The CDR3 DNA sequence: TGTGCCCGAGCTAGCGGCACAGATACGCAGTATTTT. It translates to CARASGTDTQYF.